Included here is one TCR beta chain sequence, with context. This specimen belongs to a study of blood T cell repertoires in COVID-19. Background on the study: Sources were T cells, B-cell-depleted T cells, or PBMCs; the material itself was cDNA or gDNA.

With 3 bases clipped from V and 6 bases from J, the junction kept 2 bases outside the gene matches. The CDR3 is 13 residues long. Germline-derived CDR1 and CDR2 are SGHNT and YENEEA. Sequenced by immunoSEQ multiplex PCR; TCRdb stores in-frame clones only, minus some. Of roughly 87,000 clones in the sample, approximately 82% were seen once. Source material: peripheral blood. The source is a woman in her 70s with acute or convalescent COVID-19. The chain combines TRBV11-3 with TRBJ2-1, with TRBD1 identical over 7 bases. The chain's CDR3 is CASSFGQVNEQFF. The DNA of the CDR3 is TGTGCCAGCAGCTTTGGACAGGTCAATGAGCAGTTCTTC.